The T cell receptor (beta chain) described here comes from a study of blood T cell repertoires in COVID-19. Study information: COVID-19 samples collected from the United States, Italy and Spain covered acute and convalescent phases.

This CDR3 has 14 amino acids. V lost 6 bases to trimming and J lost 2 bases; unmatched junction nucleotides: 5. CDR1 is SEHNR, CDR2 FQNEAQ, per germline (reference sequence). Libraries were prepared by immunoSEQ multiplex PCR; TCRdb keeps only in-frame clonotypes and omits some of them. This table holds 250,000 or so clones, around 82% found once. Sequencing used PBMCs or T cells enriched from blood (not recorded which). The TCR comes from a middle-aged woman who had been exposed to COVID-19. The chain has TRBV7-9 and TRBJ1-1, with 8 positions matching TRBD1. CDR3 bases: TGTGCCAGCAGTTCCGGACAGGGCAACACTGAAGCTTTCTTT. Translating it yields CASSSGQGNTEAFF.